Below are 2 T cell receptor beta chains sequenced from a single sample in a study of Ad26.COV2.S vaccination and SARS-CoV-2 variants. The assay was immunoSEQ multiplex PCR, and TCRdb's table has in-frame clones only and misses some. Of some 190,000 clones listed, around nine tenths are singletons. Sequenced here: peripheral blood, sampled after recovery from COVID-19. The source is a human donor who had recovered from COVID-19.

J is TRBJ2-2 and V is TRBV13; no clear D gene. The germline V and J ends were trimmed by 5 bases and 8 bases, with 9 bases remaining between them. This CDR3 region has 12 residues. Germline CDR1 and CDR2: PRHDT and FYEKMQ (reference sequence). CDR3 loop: CASSVDGGELFF. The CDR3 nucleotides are TGTGCCAGCAGCGTCGACGGAGGGGAGCTGTTTTTT.

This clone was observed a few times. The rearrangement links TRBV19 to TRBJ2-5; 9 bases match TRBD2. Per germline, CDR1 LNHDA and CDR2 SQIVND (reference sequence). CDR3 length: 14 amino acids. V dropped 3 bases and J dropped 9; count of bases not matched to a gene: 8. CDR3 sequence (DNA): TGTGCCAGTAGTATGGCGGGGGGGCGGGAGGCCCAGTACTTC. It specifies CASSMAGGREAQYF.